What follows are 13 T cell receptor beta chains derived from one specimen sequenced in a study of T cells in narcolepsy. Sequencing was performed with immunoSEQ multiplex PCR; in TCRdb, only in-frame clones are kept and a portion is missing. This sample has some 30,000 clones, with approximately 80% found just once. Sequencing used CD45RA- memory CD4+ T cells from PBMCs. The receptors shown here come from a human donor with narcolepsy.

The CDR3 DNA reads as TGTGCCAGCAGCGAGGGCGTGGAGGGGGAAGCTTTCTTT. This gives the protein CASSEGVEGEAFF. This sequence joins TRBV9 and TRBJ1-1; weak D call: TRBD1 (5 bases). The CDR3 loop spans 13 amino acids. The germline CDR1 and CDR2 sequences are SGDLS and YYNGEE. V was cut by 3 bases and J by 8 bases, with 14 bases left in between. Full variable domain (rest looked up from reference TRBV9 and TRBJ1-1): DSGVTQTPKHLITATGQRVTLRCSPRSGDLSVYWYQQSLDQGLQFLIQYYNGEERAKGNILERFSAQQFPDLHSELNLSSLELGDSALYFCASSEGVEGEAFFGQGTRLTVV.

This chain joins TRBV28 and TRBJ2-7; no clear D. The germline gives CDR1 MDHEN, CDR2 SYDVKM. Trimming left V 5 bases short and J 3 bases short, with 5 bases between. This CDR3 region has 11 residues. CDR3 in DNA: TGTGCCAGCAGTCTGGGCTACGAGCAGTACTTC. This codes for CASSLGYEQYF. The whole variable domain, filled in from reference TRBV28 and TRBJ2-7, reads DVKVTQSSRYLVKRTGEKVFLECVQDMDHENMFWYRQDPGLGLRLIYFSYDVKMKEKGDIPEGYSVSREKKERFSLILESASTNQTSMYLCASSLGYEQYFGPGTRLTVT.

This CDR3 is CATTPGGRGNTIYF. In DNA, the CDR3 is TGTGCCACCACTCCGGGAGGCCGTGGGAACACCATATATTTT. The chain carries TRBV15 and TRBJ1-3; D gene ambiguous. V was pared by 7 bases and J by 7 bases, with 17 bases between. The V gene's germline CDR1 is LNHNV and CDR2 YYDKDF (reference sequence). The CDR3 length is 14 residues.

CDR3: CASINEQYV. The CDR3 DNA sequence: TGTGCCAGCATCAACGAGCAGTACGTC. V is TRBV21-1 and J is TRBJ2-7. TRBV21-1 is a documented pseudogene. This CDR3 is 9 amino acids long.

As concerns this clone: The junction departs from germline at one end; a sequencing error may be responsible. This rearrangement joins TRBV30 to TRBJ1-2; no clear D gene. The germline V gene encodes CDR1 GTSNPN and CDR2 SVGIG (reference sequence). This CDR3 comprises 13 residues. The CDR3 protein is CACQRLLNYDYTF. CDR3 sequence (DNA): TGTGCCTGCCAGCGGCTGCTTAACTATGACTACACCTTC.

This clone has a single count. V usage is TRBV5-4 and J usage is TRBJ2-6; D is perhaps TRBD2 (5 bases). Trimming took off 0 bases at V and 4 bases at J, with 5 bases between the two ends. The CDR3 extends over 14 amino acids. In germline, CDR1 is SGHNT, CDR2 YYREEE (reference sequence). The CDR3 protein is CASSLAGGANVLTF. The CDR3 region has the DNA TGTGCCAGCAGCTTGGCGGGAGGGGCCAACGTCCTGACTTTC.

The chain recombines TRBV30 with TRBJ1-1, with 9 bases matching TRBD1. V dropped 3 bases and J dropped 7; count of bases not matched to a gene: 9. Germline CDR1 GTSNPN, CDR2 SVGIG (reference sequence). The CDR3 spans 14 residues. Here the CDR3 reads CAWSPGTGKGEAFF. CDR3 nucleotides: TGTGCCTGGAGCCCCGGGACAGGGAAGGGTGAAGCTTTCTTT.

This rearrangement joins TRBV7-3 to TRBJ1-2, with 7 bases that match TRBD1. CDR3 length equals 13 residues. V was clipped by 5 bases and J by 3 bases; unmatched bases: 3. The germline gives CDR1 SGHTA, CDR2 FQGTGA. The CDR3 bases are TGTGCCAGCAGCCCCGGACAGGACTATGGCTACACCTTC. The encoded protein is CASSPGQDYGYTF.

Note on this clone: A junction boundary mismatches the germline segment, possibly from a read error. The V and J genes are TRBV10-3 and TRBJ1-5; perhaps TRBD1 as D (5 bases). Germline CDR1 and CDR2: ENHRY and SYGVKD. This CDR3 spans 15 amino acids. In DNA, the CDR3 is TGTGCCATCAGTCTATCACAGGACTCAAATCGGCCCCAGCATTTT. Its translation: CAISLSQDSNRPQHF.

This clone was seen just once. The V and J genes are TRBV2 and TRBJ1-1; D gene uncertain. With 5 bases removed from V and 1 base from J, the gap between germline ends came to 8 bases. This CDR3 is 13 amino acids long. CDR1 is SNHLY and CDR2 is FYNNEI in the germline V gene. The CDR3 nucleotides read TGTGCCAGCAGTCCCTACCAGAACACTGAAGCTTTCTTT. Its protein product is CASSPYQNTEAFF.

CDR3 sequence (DNA): TGTGCCAGCAGGGGAGTGGACCGCCCGGACAGGGGGCGAGAGACCCAGTACTTC. This sequence encodes CASRGVDRPDRGRETQYF. This chain uses TRBV25-1 with TRBJ2-5; 11 nucleotides line up with TRBD1. There are 18 residues in the CDR3. V lost 6 bases and J lost 4; bases outside the gene matches: 16. CDR1 is MGHDK and CDR2 is SYGVNS in the germline V gene.

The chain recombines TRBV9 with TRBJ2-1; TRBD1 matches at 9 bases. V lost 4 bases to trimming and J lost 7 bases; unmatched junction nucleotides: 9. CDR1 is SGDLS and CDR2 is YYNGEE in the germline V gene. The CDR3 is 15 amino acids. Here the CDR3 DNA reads TGTGCCAGCAGCCCGGACAGGGGTGGGTGGAATGAGCAGTTCTTC. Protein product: CASSPDRGGWNEQFF.

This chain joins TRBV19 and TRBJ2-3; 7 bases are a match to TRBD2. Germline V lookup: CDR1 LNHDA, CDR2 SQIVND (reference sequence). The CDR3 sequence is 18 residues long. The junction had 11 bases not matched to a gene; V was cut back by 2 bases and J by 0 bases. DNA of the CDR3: TGTGCCAGTAGTATATCCCGCGGCGGGGGACCTAGCACAGATACGCAGTATTTT. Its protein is CASSISRGGGPSTDTQYF.